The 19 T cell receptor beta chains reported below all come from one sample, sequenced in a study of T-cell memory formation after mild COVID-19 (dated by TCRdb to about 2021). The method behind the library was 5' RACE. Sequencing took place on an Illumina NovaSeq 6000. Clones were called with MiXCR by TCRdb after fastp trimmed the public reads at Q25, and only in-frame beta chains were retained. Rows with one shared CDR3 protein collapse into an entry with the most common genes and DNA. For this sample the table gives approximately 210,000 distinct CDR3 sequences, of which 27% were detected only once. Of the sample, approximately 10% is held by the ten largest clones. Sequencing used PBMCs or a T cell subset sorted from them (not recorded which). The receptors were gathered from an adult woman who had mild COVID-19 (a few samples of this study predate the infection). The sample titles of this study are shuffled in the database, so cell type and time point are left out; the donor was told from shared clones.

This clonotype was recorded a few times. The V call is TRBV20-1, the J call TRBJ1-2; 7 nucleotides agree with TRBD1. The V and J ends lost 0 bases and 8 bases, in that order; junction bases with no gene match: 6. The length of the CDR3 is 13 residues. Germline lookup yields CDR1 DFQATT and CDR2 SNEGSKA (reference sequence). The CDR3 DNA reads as TGCAGTGCTAGAGATGAAGGGGGCGCGGGCTACACCTTC. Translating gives CSARDEGGAGYTF.

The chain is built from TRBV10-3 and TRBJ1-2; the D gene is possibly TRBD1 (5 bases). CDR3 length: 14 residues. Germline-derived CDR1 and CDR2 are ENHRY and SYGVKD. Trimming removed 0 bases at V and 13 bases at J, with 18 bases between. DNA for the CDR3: TGTGCCATCAGTGAGTCCGGGACTCCATCTAGGGGCACCTTC. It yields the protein CAISESGTPSRGTF.

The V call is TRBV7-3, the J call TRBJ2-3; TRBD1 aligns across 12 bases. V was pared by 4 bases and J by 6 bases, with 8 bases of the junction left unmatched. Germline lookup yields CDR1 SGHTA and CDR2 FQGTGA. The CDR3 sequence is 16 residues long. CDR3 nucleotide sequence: TGTGCCAGCAGCTCCGGGACAGGGGGCAATTGGGATACGCAGTATTTT. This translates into CASSSGTGGNWDTQYF.

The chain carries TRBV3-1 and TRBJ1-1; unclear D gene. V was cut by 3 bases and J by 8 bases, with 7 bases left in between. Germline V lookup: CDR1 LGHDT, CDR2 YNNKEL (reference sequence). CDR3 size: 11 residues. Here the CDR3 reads CASSQKGEAFF. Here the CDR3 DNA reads TGTGCCAGCAGCCAGAAAGGGGAAGCTTTCTTT. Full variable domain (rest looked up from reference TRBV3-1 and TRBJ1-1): DTAVSQTPKYLVTQMGNDKSIKCEQNLGHDTMYWYKQDSKKFLKIMFSYNNKELIINETVPNRFSPKSPDKAHLNLHINSLELGDSAVYFCASSQKGEAFFGQGTRLTVV.

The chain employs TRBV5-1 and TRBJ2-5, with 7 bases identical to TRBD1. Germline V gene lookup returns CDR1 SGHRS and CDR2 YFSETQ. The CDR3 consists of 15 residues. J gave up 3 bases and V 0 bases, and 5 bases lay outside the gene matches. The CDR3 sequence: CASSLGGQLKETQYF. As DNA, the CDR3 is TGCGCCAGCAGCTTGGGGGGACAGTTGAAAGAGACCCAGTACTTC.

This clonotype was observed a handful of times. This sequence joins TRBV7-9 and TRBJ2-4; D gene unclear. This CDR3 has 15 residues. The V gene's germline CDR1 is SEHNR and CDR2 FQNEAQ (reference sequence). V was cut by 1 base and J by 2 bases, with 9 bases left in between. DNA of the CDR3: TGTGCCAGCAGCTTAGATAACGGGCCCAAAAACATTCAGTACTTC. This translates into CASSLDNGPKNIQYF.

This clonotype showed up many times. The chain's CDR3 is CSARYRGRSDEQFF. For the CDR3, the DNA is TGCAGTGCTAGGTACAGGGGGCGCAGCGATGAGCAGTTCTTC. The chain uses TRBV20-1 and TRBJ2-1; 9 bases map to TRBD1. Germline CDR1 DFQATT, CDR2 SNEGSKA (reference sequence). V lost 3 bases to trimming and J lost 8 bases; unmatched junction nucleotides: 8. This CDR3 comprises 14 residues.

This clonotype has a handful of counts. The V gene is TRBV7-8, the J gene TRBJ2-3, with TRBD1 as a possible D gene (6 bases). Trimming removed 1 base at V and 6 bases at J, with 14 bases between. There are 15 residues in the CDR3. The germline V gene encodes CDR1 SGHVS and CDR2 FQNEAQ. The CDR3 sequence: CASSLEDGQSDTQYF. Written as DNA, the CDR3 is TGTGCCAGCAGCTTAGAAGACGGACAGTCGGATACGCAGTATTTT. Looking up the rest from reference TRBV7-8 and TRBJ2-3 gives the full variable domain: GAGVSQSPRYKVAKRGQDVALRCDPISGHVSLFWYQQALGQGPEFLTYFQNEAQLDKSGLPSDRFFAERPEGSVSTLKIQRTQQEDSAVYLCASSLEDGQSDTQYFGPGTRLTVL.

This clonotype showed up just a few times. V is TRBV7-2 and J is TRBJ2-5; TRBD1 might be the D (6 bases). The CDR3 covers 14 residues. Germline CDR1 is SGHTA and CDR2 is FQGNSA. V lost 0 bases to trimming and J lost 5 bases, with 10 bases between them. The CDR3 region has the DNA TGTGCCAGCAGCTTAGCCAGGGGCGCCGAGACCCAGTACTTC. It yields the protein CASSLARGAETQYF. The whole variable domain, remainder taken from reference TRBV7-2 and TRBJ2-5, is GAGVSQSPSNKVTEKGKDVELRCDPISGHTALYWYRQSLGQGLEFLIYFQGNSAPDKSGLPSDRFSAERTGGSVSTLTIQRTQQEDSAVYLCASSLARGAETQYFGPGTRLLVL.

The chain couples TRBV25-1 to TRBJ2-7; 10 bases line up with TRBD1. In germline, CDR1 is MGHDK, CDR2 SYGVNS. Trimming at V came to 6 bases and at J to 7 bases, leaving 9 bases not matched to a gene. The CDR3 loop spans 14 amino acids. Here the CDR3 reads CASSPWTGGREQYF. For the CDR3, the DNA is TGTGCCAGCAGCCCTTGGACAGGGGGGAGGGAGCAGTACTTC.

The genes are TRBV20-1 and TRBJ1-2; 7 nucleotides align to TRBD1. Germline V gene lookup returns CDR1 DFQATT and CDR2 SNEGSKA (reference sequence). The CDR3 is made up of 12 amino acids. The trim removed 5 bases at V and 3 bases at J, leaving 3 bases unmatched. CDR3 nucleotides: TGCAGTGCTTATCAGGGGGACTATGGCTACACCTTC. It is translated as CSAYQGDYGYTF.

The CDR3 bases are TGTGCCAGCAGTGAATCGGCAGGAATCCTCTACAATGAGCAGTTCTTC. Its translation is CASSESAGILYNEQFF. The V and J genes are TRBV25-1 and TRBJ2-1; D unresolved. Germline CDR1 and CDR2: MGHDK and SYGVNS. The CDR3 extends over 16 amino acids. V was trimmed by 1 base and J by 3 bases, leaving 13 bases between them.

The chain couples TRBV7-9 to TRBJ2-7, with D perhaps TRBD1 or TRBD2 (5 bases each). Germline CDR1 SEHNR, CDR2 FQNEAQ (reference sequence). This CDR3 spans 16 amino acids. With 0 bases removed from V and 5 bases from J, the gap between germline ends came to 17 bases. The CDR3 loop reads CASSLAIQGPRNEQYF. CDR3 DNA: TGTGCCAGCAGCTTAGCGATCCAGGGACCTCGGAACGAGCAGTACTTC.

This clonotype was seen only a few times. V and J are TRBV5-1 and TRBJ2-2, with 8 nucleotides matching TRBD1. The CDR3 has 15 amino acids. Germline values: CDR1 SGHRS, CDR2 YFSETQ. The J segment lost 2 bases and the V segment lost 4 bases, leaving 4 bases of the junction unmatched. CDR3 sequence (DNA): TGCGCCAGCAGCCGCGACAGGGGAAACACCGGGGAGCTGTTTTTT. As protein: CASSRDRGNTGELFF.

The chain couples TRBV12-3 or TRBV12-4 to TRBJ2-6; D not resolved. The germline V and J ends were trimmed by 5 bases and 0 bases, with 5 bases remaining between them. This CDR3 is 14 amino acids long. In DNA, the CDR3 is TGTGCCAGCAGTACCTTCTCTGGGGCCAACGTCCTGACTTTC. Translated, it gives CASSTFSGANVLTF.

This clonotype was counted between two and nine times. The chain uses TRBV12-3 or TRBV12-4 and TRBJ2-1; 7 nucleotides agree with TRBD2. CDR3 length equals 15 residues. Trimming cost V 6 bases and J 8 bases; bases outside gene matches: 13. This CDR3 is CASSPQSWGGDEQFF. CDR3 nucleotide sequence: TGTGCCAGCAGCCCTCAGTCCTGGGGGGGGGATGAGCAGTTCTTC.

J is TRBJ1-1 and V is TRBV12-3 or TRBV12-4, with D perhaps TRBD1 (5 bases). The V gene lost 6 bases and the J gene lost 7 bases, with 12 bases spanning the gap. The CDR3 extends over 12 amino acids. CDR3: CASRIVGGEAFF. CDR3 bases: TGTGCCAGCAGAATAGTGGGGGGTGAAGCTTTCTTT.

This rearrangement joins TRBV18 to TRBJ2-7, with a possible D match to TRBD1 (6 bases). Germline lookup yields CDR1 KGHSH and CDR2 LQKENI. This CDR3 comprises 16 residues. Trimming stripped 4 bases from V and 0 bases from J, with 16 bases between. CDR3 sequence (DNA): TGTGCCAGCTCACACAGTTTCCCGGACAGCTCCTACGAGCAGTACTTC. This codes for CASSHSFPDSSYEQYF.

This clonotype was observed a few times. This CDR3 is CAISRQENTEAFF. CDR3 coding DNA: TGTGCCATCAGCAGACAGGAGAACACTGAAGCTTTCTTT. This rearrangement joins TRBV10-3 to TRBJ1-1, with a possible D match to TRBD1 (6 bases). V dropped 6 bases and J dropped 1 base, with 9 bases sitting between them. The CDR3 runs to 13 residues. Germline CDR1 reads ENHRY; CDR2 reads SYGVKD.